The 13 T cell receptor beta chains listed next were all sequenced from one sample in a study of blood T cell repertoires in COVID-19. Clones were read by immunoSEQ multiplex PCR, and TCRdb kept only the in-frame ones, dropping some. The sample shows over 90,000 clones, approximately 89% of them seen only once. Sequencing was done on a sample of peripheral blood. These receptors were taken from a woman of 80 years or more in a cohort sampled during active COVID-19.

The chain links TRBV18 to TRBJ1-5, with D perhaps matching TRBD1 (5 bases). CDR1 is KGHSH and CDR2 is LQKENI in the germline V gene. The CDR3 sequence is 13 residues long. Trimming removed 5 bases at V and 7 bases at J, with 12 bases between. CDR3 bases: TGTGCCAGCTCAACCCAGGGTGGACAGCCCCAGCATTTT. Protein product: CASSTQGGQPQHF. Drawing the rest from reference TRBV18 and TRBJ1-5, the complete variable domain is NAGVMQNPRHLVRRRGQEARLRCSPMKGHSHVYWYRQLPEEGLKFMVYLQKENIIDESGMPKERFSAEFPKEGPSILRIQQVVRGDSAAYFCASSTQGGQPQHFGDGTRLSIL.

The chain employs TRBV5-1 and TRBJ2-7, with TRBD1 identical over 7 bases. CDR3 length: 15 residues. V lost 0 bases to trimming and J lost 5 bases; unmatched junction nucleotides: 8. Germline V CDR1 and CDR2: SGHRS, YFSETQ. CDR3 coding DNA: TGCGCCAGCAGCTTGGCCCCACAGGGGAGCCACGAGCAGTACTTC. It specifies CASSLAPQGSHEQYF.

The rearrangement joins TRBV5-1 to TRBJ2-7; 11 bases fit TRBD2. V lost 0 bases and J lost 0; bases outside the gene matches: 8. The CDR3 length is 18 residues. Germline V gene data show CDR1 as SGHRS and CDR2 as YFSETQ. This CDR3 is CASSLGLAGGPYSYEQYF. CDR3 nucleotide sequence: TGCGCCAGCAGCTTGGGGCTAGCGGGAGGTCCCTACTCCTACGAGCAGTACTTC.

The V and J genes are TRBV12-3 or TRBV12-4 and TRBJ2-1; D ambiguous. Trimming cost V 3 bases and J 9 bases, with 9 bases left between them. CDR3 length equals 12 residues. CDR3 bases: TGTGCCAGCAGTTTGGAGAAGCCTGAGCAGTTCTTC. Encoded protein: CASSLEKPEQFF.

The J gene is TRBJ1-2, the V gene TRBV5-1, with 9 nucleotides matching TRBD1. Trimming cost V 4 bases and J 4 bases; bases outside gene matches: 11. This CDR3 is built from 16 residues. Germline V gene lookup returns CDR1 SGHRS and CDR2 YFSETQ. The CDR3 region has the DNA TGCGCCAGCAGCCCTGGCGTGGACAGGGGCACCTATGGCTACACCTTC. Its protein is CASSPGVDRGTYGYTF.

The chain carries TRBV14 and TRBJ2-2, with TRBD2 identical over 12 bases. Trimming took 4 bases from V and 0 from J; bases not matched to a gene: 6. CDR1 and CDR2 (germline): SGHDN, FVKESK. The CDR3 length is 18 residues. CDR3 nucleotide sequence: TGTGCCAGCAGCCCCCGACTAGCGGGAGAAACGAACACCGGGGAGCTGTTTTTT. Translated: CASSPRLAGETNTGELFF.

This clone was seen once. The chain recombines TRBV27 with TRBJ1-2; possible D gene TRBD1, 5 bases. Germline lookup yields CDR1 MNHEY and CDR2 SMNVEV (reference sequence). V lost 5 bases, J lost 6 bases, and 19 bases lay in between. This CDR3 contains 15 residues. The CDR3, as DNA: TGTGCCAGCAGTCCCCTTCCTCCGGGAGGGGATGGCTACACCTTC. Encoded protein: CASSPLPPGGDGYTF.

The chain links TRBV2 to TRBJ1-5; 9 bases match TRBD1. The germline V gene has CDR1 SNHLY and CDR2 FYNNEI. The CDR3 has 18 residues. The ends lost 8 bases at V and 3 bases at J; junction bases unmatched: 17. The CDR3 is CASRWDRVKPGDNQPQHF. As DNA, the CDR3 is TGTGCCAGCCGCTGGGACAGGGTCAAGCCTGGGGACAATCAGCCCCAGCATTTT.

V and J are TRBV24-1 and TRBJ2-1; D might be TRBD1 (5 bases). The germline V and J ends were trimmed by 5 bases and 2 bases, with 6 bases remaining between them. Germline V gene lookup returns CDR1 KGHDR and CDR2 SFDVKD. This CDR3 comprises 13 residues. CDR3 bases: TGTGCCACCAGTGCAGGGACCTACAATGAGCAGTTCTTC. Its translation: CATSAGTYNEQFF.

CDR3 sequence: CASRHKGGSEAFF. In DNA form, the CDR3 reads TGTGCCAGCAGGCATAAAGGGGGAAGTGAAGCTTTCTTT. The chain employs TRBV5-4 and TRBJ1-1, with D maybe TRBD1 (6 bases). The V end lost 5 bases, the J end lost 7 bases, and 15 bases lay between the germline ends. Germline V gene sequence: CDR1 SGHNT, CDR2 YYREEE (reference sequence). This CDR3 is built from 13 residues.

The V and J genes are TRBV12-5 and TRBJ2-3; TRBD2 aligns across 15 bases. This CDR3 region has 19 residues. The germline V gene encodes CDR1 LGHNT and CDR2 FRNRAP. V lost 1 base to trimming and J lost 2 bases; unmatched junction nucleotides: 7. CDR3 region: CASGLARTSGGGNTDTQYF. DNA of the CDR3: TGTGCTAGTGGTTTGGCCCGGACTAGCGGGGGGGGGAACACAGATACGCAGTATTTT.

The rearrangement links TRBV30 to TRBJ2-5, with a weak D call TRBD2 (6 bases). The CDR3 extends over 12 amino acids. Germline lookup yields CDR1 GTSNPN and CDR2 SVGIG (reference sequence). V dropped 3 bases and J dropped 5 bases, with 10 bases sitting between them. The CDR3 loop is CAWRRGGETQYF. The CDR3 nucleotides are TGTGCCTGGAGACGTGGAGGGGAGACCCAGTACTTC.

The chain employs TRBV19 and TRBJ2-7; 10 bases align to TRBD1. CDR1 is LNHDA and CDR2 is SQIVND in the germline V gene (reference sequence). The CDR3 contains 14 residues. Germline trimming cut 9 bases from V and 3 bases from J; bases unmatched to any gene: 8. CDR3 sequence: CASRGQGTDYEQYF. CDR3 DNA sequence: TGTGCCAGCCGGGGACAGGGGACTGACTACGAGCAGTACTTC.